The clone carrying this T cell receptor (beta chain) was counted a few times. Its antigen is undetermined. This record belongs to a study of response to subunit inactivated influenza vaccine. From germline, CDR1 is SQVTM and CDR2 ANQGSEA. Trimming cost V 5 bases and J 4 bases; bases outside gene matches: 3. This CDR3 is 12 amino acids long. Overall study results and limits: Authors suggested that a seasonal influenza vaccination recruits few new T cells each time.

Using its own MiXCR run on the RT-PCR reads, TCRdb lists one record per CDR3 protein. The repertoire holds more than 450,000 distinct CDR3 sequences, about an eighth seen once, with 9.5% to 13% in the top ten. Sequenced here: PBMCs from blood, sampled on the day of vaccination. The chain links TRBV29-1 to TRBJ1-2; 8 nucleotides line up with TRBD1. The source is a man aged 45-60 years who received an inactivated influenza vaccine. The CDR3 nucleotides read TGCAGCGTTCCCGGGACAGGCTATGGCTACACCTTC. As protein: CSVPGTGYGYTF.